These T cell receptor beta chains were read from a single sample in a study of T cell responses to AZD1222 COVID-19 vaccine. Repertoires were generated with immunoSEQ multiplex PCR, while TCRdb's copy carries only in-frame clones and drops some. The table includes more than 70,000 clones, 70% to 90% detected once. This material consisted of peripheral blood, taken 28 days after the second AZD1222 dose. Receptors were obtained from an adult who received the AZD1222 COVID-19 vaccine. Each CDR3 is given with its conserved first and last residue. The D gene is left open where the match is weak. Rows may omit the clone size; those that give it use once, few, many or a size class.

clone size: NA
V gene: TRBV5-4
J gene: TRBJ1-1
D gene: NA
CDR3 DNA: TGTGCCAGCAGCCCCGTGGGGGCTGACACTGAAGCTTTCTTT
CDR3 protein: CASSPVGADTEAFF

clone size: NA
V gene: TRBV3-1/TRBV3-2
J gene: TRBJ1-5
D gene: NA
CDR3 DNA: TGTGCCAGCAGCCAGGGAACAGGGCAGGGGCAGCCCCAGCATTTT
CDR3 protein: CASSQGTGQGQPQHF

clone size: NA
V gene: TRBV15
J gene: TRBJ2-1
D gene: NA
CDR3 DNA: TGTGCCACCAGCAGATCAAAAAATTCGGGACTGTCCTTAGAGCAGTTCTTC
CDR3 protein: CATSRSKNSGLSLEQFF

clone size: NA
V gene: TRBV3-1/TRBV3-2
J gene: TRBJ1-1
D gene: TRBD1
CDR3 DNA: TGTGCCGCACAGGGGGCCGCCACTGAAGCTTTCTTT
CDR3 protein: CAAQGAATEAFF

clone size: NA
V gene: TRBV21-1
J gene: TRBJ1-5
D gene: NA
CDR3 DNA: TGTGCCAGCAGCAAGGGAGGACAGCCCTATAATCAGCCCCAGCATTTT
CDR3 protein: CASSKGGQPYNQPQHF

clone size: NA
V gene: TRBV6-5
J gene: TRBJ1-5
D gene: TRBD1
CDR3 DNA: TGTGCCAGCACCCAGGACAGGGACCCCCATCAGCCCCAGCATTTT
CDR3 protein: CASTQDRDPHQPQHF

clone size: NA
V gene: TRBV2
J gene: TRBJ1-5
D gene: NA
CDR3 DNA: TGTGCCAGCAGCAAGACAAGGACTTATAGCAATCAGCCCCAGCATTTT
CDR3 protein: CASSKTRTYSNQPQHF

clone size: NA
V gene: TRBV5-1
J gene: TRBJ2-2
D gene: TRBD2
CDR3 DNA: TGCGCCAGCAGCTCCGGACTAGTCGCCGGGGAGCTGTTTTTT
CDR3 protein: CASSSGLVAGELFF

clone size: NA
V gene: TRBV7-9
J gene: TRBJ2-1
D gene: TRBD2
CDR3 DNA: TGTGCCAGCAGCTTGACTAGCGGGAGCTTCTTGGTTTCCTACAATGAGCAGTTCTTC
CDR3 protein: CASSLTSGSFLVSYNEQFF

clone size: NA
V gene: TRBV6-1
J gene: TRBJ1-5
D gene: NA
CDR3 DNA: TGTGCCAGCAGTGACGGTCCATATAGCAATCAGCCCCAGCATTTT
CDR3 protein: CASSDGPYSNQPQHF

clone size: NA
V gene: TRBV11-2
J gene: TRBJ1-1
D gene: NA
CDR3 DNA: TGTGCCAGCAGCTCAGGGTGGGCCCGGGAGGGGATGAACACTGAAGCTTTCTTT
CDR3 protein: CASSSGWAREGMNTEAFF

clone size: NA
V gene: TRBV12-3/TRBV12-4
J gene: TRBJ2-7
D gene: NA
CDR3 DNA: TGTGCCAGCAGTTTAGCGTCCTACGAGCAGTACTTC
CDR3 protein: CASSLASYEQYF

clone size: NA
V gene: TRBV6-6
J gene: TRBJ1-2
D gene: TRBD1
CDR3 DNA: TGTGCCAGCAGCAAACTCGCGGACAGGGAGACCTATGGCTACACCTTC
CDR3 protein: CASSKLADRETYGYTF

clone size: NA
V gene: TRBV2
J gene: TRBJ2-5
D gene: NA
CDR3 DNA: TGTGCCAGCACCAAAGGGGCGTTGGAAGAGACCCAGTACTTC
CDR3 protein: CASTKGALEETQYF

clone size: NA
V gene: TRBV5-1
J gene: TRBJ1-1
D gene: NA
CDR3 DNA: TGCGCCAGCAGCCCCAGTGAGAGGAACACTGAAGCTTTCTTT
CDR3 protein: CASSPSERNTEAFF

clone size: NA
V gene: TRBV6-2/TRBV6-3
J gene: TRBJ1-3
D gene: TRBD1
CDR3 DNA: TGTGCCAGCAGTGGGGGACAGTTCTCTGGAAACACCATATATTTT
CDR3 protein: CASSGGQFSGNTIYF

clone size: NA
V gene: TRBV7-3
J gene: TRBJ1-5
D gene: NA
CDR3 DNA: TGTGCCAGCAGCTTAGGGCCCAATCAGCCCCAGCATTTT
CDR3 protein: CASSLGPNQPQHF

clone size: NA
V gene: TRBV29-1
J gene: TRBJ1-2
D gene: TRBD1
CDR3 DNA: TGCAGCGTTAAATCTGGGACAGCTAACTATGGCTACACCTTC
CDR3 protein: CSVKSGTANYGYTF

clone size: NA
V gene: TRBV24-1
J gene: TRBJ1-5
D gene: NA
CDR3 DNA: TGTGCCACCTCCTCGGGATTCAGCAATCAGCCCCAGCATTTT
CDR3 protein: CATSSGFSNQPQHF

clone size: NA
V gene: TRBV5-1
J gene: TRBJ2-3
D gene: NA
CDR3 DNA: TGCGCCAGCAGCTTCGGGGCAGCTAGCACAGATACGCAGTATTTT
CDR3 protein: CASSFGAASTDTQYF

clone size: NA
V gene: TRBV5-1
J gene: TRBJ2-7
D gene: NA
CDR3 DNA: TGCGCCAGCTATGGACAGACCTACGAGCAGTACTTC
CDR3 protein: CASYGQTYEQYF

clone size: few
V gene: TRBV5-5
J gene: TRBJ2-1
D gene: NA
CDR3 DNA: TGTGCCAGCAGCTTGGTCGCGGCGGCTAGCTCCTACAATGAGCAGTTCTTC
CDR3 protein: CASSLVAAASSYNEQFF

clone size: NA
V gene: TRBV7-9
J gene: TRBJ2-7
D gene: NA
CDR3 DNA: TGTGCCAGCAGCTTACTAGGAGTCGAGCAGTACTTC
CDR3 protein: CASSLLGVEQYF

clone size: NA
V gene: TRBV6-2/TRBV6-3
J gene: TRBJ1-2
D gene: NA
CDR3 DNA: TGTGCCAGCAGTTACGTCATGGGGGGGCCAGATCGGGATGGCTACACCTTC
CDR3 protein: CASSYVMGGPDRDGYTF

clone size: NA
V gene: TRBV7-2
J gene: TRBJ1-5
D gene: NA
CDR3 DNA: TGTGCCAGCAGCCCCGGGACACCTAGCAATCAGCCCCAGCATTTT
CDR3 protein: CASSPGTPSNQPQHF

clone size: NA
V gene: TRBV7-9
J gene: TRBJ1-1
D gene: NA
CDR3 DNA: TGTGCCAGCAGCGCACTCCAGTCCACTGAAGCTTTCTTT
CDR3 protein: CASSALQSTEAFF

clone size: NA
V gene: TRBV30
J gene: TRBJ2-5
D gene: NA
CDR3 DNA: TGTGCCTGGAGTGTACAGACAGCGGAGACCCAGTACTTC
CDR3 protein: CAWSVQTAETQYF

clone size: NA
V gene: TRBV30
J gene: TRBJ2-5
D gene: NA
CDR3 DNA: TGTGCCTGGAGTGCAACTCCGGGCCCGGCGGGGACCCAGTACTTC
CDR3 protein: CAWSATPGPAGTQYF

clone size: NA
V gene: TRBV3-1/TRBV3-2
J gene: TRBJ2-3
D gene: TRBD2
CDR3 DNA: TGTGCCAGCAGCCCTTTAGCGGGGGCACGCACAGATACGCAGTATTTT
CDR3 protein: CASSPLAGARTDTQYF

clone size: NA
V gene: TRBV7-2
J gene: TRBJ2-7
D gene: NA
CDR3 DNA: TGTGCCAGCAGCTTAGCGCCCATCTACGAGCAGTACTTC
CDR3 protein: CASSLAPIYEQYF

clone size: NA
V gene: TRBV5-6
J gene: TRBJ1-1
D gene: NA
CDR3 DNA: TGTGCCAGCAGCCCTCTAGGCACTGAAGCTTTCTTT
CDR3 protein: CASSPLGTEAFF

clone size: NA
V gene: TRBV10-3
J gene: TRBJ1-5
D gene: NA
CDR3 DNA: TGTGCCATCAGTACGGGCAATCAGCCCCAGCATTTT
CDR3 protein: CAISTGNQPQHF

clone size: NA
V gene: TRBV4-2
J gene: TRBJ2-7
D gene: TRBD1
CDR3 DNA: TGTGCCAGCAGCCAAGAGGTCGGGACAGGGGACTACGAGCAGTACTTC
CDR3 protein: CASSQEVGTGDYEQYF

clone size: few
V gene: TRBV30
J gene: TRBJ1-2
D gene: NA
CDR3 DNA: TGTGCCTGGAGCCTGGGGGGACCTCTCCCTGGCTACACCTTC
CDR3 protein: CAWSLGGPLPGYTF

clone size: NA
V gene: TRBV25-1
J gene: TRBJ1-5
D gene: NA
CDR3 DNA: TGTGCCAGCAAAAACCCTACCGGGGAAAGCAATCAGCCCCAGCATTTT
CDR3 protein: CASKNPTGESNQPQHF

clone size: NA
V gene: TRBV5-4
J gene: TRBJ1-1
D gene: NA
CDR3 DNA: TGTGCCAGCAGCCCTCCAGGCACCTACACTGAAGCTTTCTTT
CDR3 protein: CASSPPGTYTEAFF

clone size: NA
V gene: TRBV5-5
J gene: TRBJ1-3
D gene: NA
CDR3 DNA: TGTGCCAGCAGCTCCCCCCTGGGGAAGTCTGGAAACACCATATATTTT
CDR3 protein: CASSSPLGKSGNTIYF

clone size: NA
V gene: TRBV2
J gene: TRBJ1-1
D gene: NA
CDR3 DNA: TGTGCCAGCAGTGATCCGTCAGTCGGGAACACTGAAGCTTTCTTT
CDR3 protein: CASSDPSVGNTEAFF

clone size: NA
V gene: TRBV19
J gene: TRBJ1-1
D gene: NA
CDR3 DNA: TGTGCCAGTACCCTGGACAGAGGGAACACTGAAGCTTTCTTT
CDR3 protein: CASTLDRGNTEAFF

clone size: NA
V gene: TRBV19
J gene: TRBJ2-2
D gene: TRBD1
CDR3 DNA: TGTGCCAGTAGTATAGCTATCGGACAGGCACCGAACACCGGGGAGCTGTTTTTT
CDR3 protein: CASSIAIGQAPNTGELFF

clone size: NA
V gene: TRBV19
J gene: TRBJ1-2
D gene: TRBD1
CDR3 DNA: TGTGCCAGTAGTACCGGACAGGGGTCGAACTATGGCTACACCTTC
CDR3 protein: CASSTGQGSNYGYTF

clone size: NA
V gene: TRBV5-6
J gene: TRBJ1-6
D gene: NA
CDR3 DNA: TGTGCCAGCAAGACGGGACCGGCCCAGGGGTCACCCCTCCACTTT
CDR3 protein: CASKTGPAQGSPLHF

clone size: NA
V gene: TRBV7-8
J gene: TRBJ2-5
D gene: NA
CDR3 DNA: TGTGCCAGCAGCTCGACGGGGGCGCGTGGGGAGACCCAGTACTTC
CDR3 protein: CASSSTGARGETQYF

clone size: NA
V gene: TRBV19
J gene: TRBJ1-1
D gene: NA
CDR3 DNA: TGTGCCAGTAGGGGGTGGGGGACTCCCTTGAACACTGAAGCTTTCTTT
CDR3 protein: CASRGWGTPLNTEAFF

clone size: NA
V gene: TRBV30
J gene: TRBJ1-1
D gene: NA
CDR3 DNA: TGTGCCTGGAGTGTACGAGGGGGGACTGAAGCTTTCTTT
CDR3 protein: CAWSVRGGTEAFF

clone size: NA
V gene: TRBV6-5
J gene: TRBJ1-1
D gene: TRBD1
CDR3 DNA: TGTGCCAGCAGTTACCGGGACAGTATGAACACTGAAGCTTTCTTT
CDR3 protein: CASSYRDSMNTEAFF

clone size: NA
V gene: TRBV7-3
J gene: TRBJ2-5
D gene: TRBD2
CDR3 DNA: TGTGCCAGCAGTCCAAAGGGGACTAGCGGGAGTGGGGGAGAGACCCAGTACTTC
CDR3 protein: CASSPKGTSGSGGETQYF

clone size: NA
V gene: TRBV5-1
J gene: TRBJ1-2
D gene: NA
CDR3 DNA: TGCGCCAGCAGCTTTGCTGACAGAGCTAACTATGGCTACACCTTC
CDR3 protein: CASSFADRANYGYTF

clone size: NA
V gene: TRBV18
J gene: TRBJ1-5
D gene: TRBD1
CDR3 DNA: TGTGCCAGCTCACCAAGGGACAGGGGTGGCCAGCCCCAGCATTTT
CDR3 protein: CASSPRDRGGQPQHF

clone size: few
V gene: TRBV19
J gene: TRBJ2-7
D gene: NA
CDR3 DNA: TGTGCCAGTACCCCTTTGGACAGGGTATGGGTTCGCGGGAGTCCCTACGAGCAGTACTTC
CDR3 protein: CASTPLDRVWVRGSPYEQYF

clone size: NA
V gene: TRBV11-2
J gene: TRBJ2-7
D gene: NA
CDR3 DNA: TGTGCCAGCAGCTTAGTTCTGGATAGCTCCTACGAGCAGTACTTC
CDR3 protein: CASSLVLDSSYEQYF

clone size: NA
V gene: TRBV19
J gene: TRBJ2-1
D gene: NA
CDR3 DNA: TGTGCCACCGCCGGGACTGGACTCGTGTATGAGCAGTTCTTC
CDR3 protein: CATAGTGLVYEQFF

clone size: NA
V gene: TRBV5-1
J gene: TRBJ1-6
D gene: NA
CDR3 DNA: TGCGCCAGCAGGTTGGACAGTTCGAAACTATATAATTCACCCCTCCACTTT
CDR3 protein: CASRLDSSKLYNSPLHF

clone size: NA
V gene: TRBV4-1
J gene: TRBJ1-1
D gene: NA
CDR3 DNA: TGCGCCAGCAGCCAAAGCGGCGGGTTGAACACTGAAGCTTTCTTT
CDR3 protein: CASSQSGGLNTEAFF